The source of this TCR beta chain is a study of Ad26.COV2.S vaccination and SARS-CoV-2 variants. Documented treatment: 19 received Ad26.COV2.S at low or high dose, single or two shots; about 5 received placebo; per-sample allocation not given. Sampling happened 63 days after the first vaccine or placebo injection. CDR1 is GTSNPN and CDR2 is SVGIG in the germline V gene (reference sequence). CDR3 length: 13 amino acids. V dropped 7 bases and J dropped 10; count of bases not matched to a gene: 9. Data came from immunoSEQ multiplex PCR; TCRdb stores just in-frame clones and leaves some out. There are about 400,000 clones in the sample; around nine tenths occur only once, and 3.5% lies in the top ten.

Sequencing used peripheral blood, obtained in a trial of Ad26.COV2.S vaccine versus placebo. This clonotype was obtained from a person aged 18-60 years who received the Ad26.COV2.S COVID-19 vaccine or a placebo. The chain combines TRBV30 with TRBJ1-6; 8 bases agree with TRBD1. CDR3 loop: CASGDRRGSPLHF. CDR3 nucleotide sequence: TGTGCCTCTGGGGACAGGAGGGGGTCACCCCTCCACTTT.